The present entry profiles one TCR beta chain with its context. V shed 5 bases and J 1 base; nucleotides not matched to a gene: 14. Per the germline V gene, CDR1 is SEHNR and CDR2 is FQNEAQ (reference sequence). The CDR3 has 18 residues. TCRdb's table, derived via immunoSEQ multiplex PCR, lists solely in-frame clones and lacks some. The data contain tens of thousands of clones, around 87% of them singletons. The data stem from a study of T cell changes during pregnancy in multiple sclerosis. Sequencing was performed on peripheral blood, taken after pregnancy. This TCR was recovered from a female donor in good health, enrolled as a control in a pregnancy study. V gene TRBV7-9 combines with J gene TRBJ2-3; 8 nucleotides align to TRBD2. The CDR3 nucleotides read TGTGCCAGCAGCCTTACTAGCGGAACCCGCGGGGGCACAGATACGCAGTATTTT. Translated, it gives CASSLTSGTRGGTDTQYF.